The rows below give T cell receptor beta chains drawn from one sample of a study of control samples from healthy donors and cancer patients. Method: immunoSEQ multiplex PCR; TCRdb's copy keeps in-frame clones and lacks some. The data show roughly 180,000 clones, under 95% seen once. Sequencing input: blood. The receptors were sampled from a woman aged 18-29 years in good health. CDR3s include the opening cysteine and the closing phenylalanine or tryptophan. The D gene is left open where the match is weak. Expanded clones get a size class; other rows say once, few or many, or leave the size out.

j_call clone_size d_call v_call cdr3_length cdr3_aa cdr3_nt
TRBJ1-2 NA TRBD1 TRBV2 14 CASSDIQGNYGYTF TGTGCCAGCAGTGATATACAGGGGAACTATGGCTACACCTTC
TRBJ2-1 NA TRBD1 TRBV5-4 13 CASSVDRNNEQFF TGTGCCAGCAGCGTGGACAGGAACAATGAGCAGTTCTTC
TRBJ2-7 NA NA TRBV19 14 CASSNWLGGHEQYF TGTGCCAGTAGTAACTGGCTGGGGGGCCACGAGCAGTACTTC
TRBJ1-2 few TRBD1 TRBV7-2 13 CASSDRGNYGYTF TGTGCCAGCAGCGACAGGGGTAACTATGGCTACACCTTC
TRBJ1-5 NA TRBD1 TRBV27 15 CASSFGQGMNQPQHF TGTGCCAGCAGTTTTGGACAGGGGATGAATCAGCCCCAGCATTTT
TRBJ2-1 NA TRBD2 TRBV7-2 16 CASSFRTSGSLGEQFF TGTGCCAGCAGCTTTAGGACTAGCGGGAGTTTAGGTGAGCAGTTCTTC
TRBJ1-1 NA NA TRBV5-4 14 CASSRPDSGTEAFF TGTGCCAGCAGCAGACCTGACAGCGGCACTGAAGCTTTCTTT
TRBJ1-2 few NA TRBV19 13 CASSNIGHDGYTF TGTGCCAGTAGTAATATAGGTCACGATGGCTACACCTTC
TRBJ2-7 NA TRBD1 TRBV19 14 CASSIGTGTYEQYF TGTGCCAGTAGTATAGGGACAGGGACCTACGAGCAGTACTTC
TRBJ1-4 NA NA TRBV19 15 CASSLKAATNEKLFF TGTGCCAGTAGTTTGAAGGCTGCAACTAATGAAAAACTGTTTTTT
TRBJ2-7 NA NA TRBV20-1 11 CSAFSSYEQYF TGCAGTGCTTTTTCCTCTTACGAGCAGTACTTC
TRBJ1-1 NA NA TRBV7-2 15 CASSLKWQTNTEAFF TGTGCCAGCAGCTTAAAGTGGCAGACGAACACTGAAGCTTTCTTT
TRBJ1-1 NA NA TRBV6-5 13 CASSRSTNTEAFF TGTGCCAGCAGCCGGAGCACGAACACTGAAGCTTTCTTT
TRBJ2-6 NA NA TRBV4-2 20 CASSQARGGQGTSGANVLTF TGTGCCAGCAGCCAAGCCCGAGGAGGACAGGGGACTAGTGGGGCCAACGTCCTGACTTTC
TRBJ1-6 NA NA TRBV11-3 14 CASSSLNFNSPLHF TGTGCCAGCAGCTCCCTTAATTTTAATTCACCCCTCCACTTT
TRBJ2-7 NA NA TRBV10-3 16 CAISVHTGDGGGEQYF TGTGCCATCAGTGTCCATACAGGGGACGGAGGGGGAGAGCAGTACTTC
TRBJ1-2 NA NA TRBV5-1 13 CASSLPPVYGYTF TGCGCCAGCAGCCTCCCTCCTGTCTATGGCTACACCTTC
TRBJ2-1 NA NA TRBV5-1 14 CASYTPTLNNEQFF TGCGCCAGCTATACCCCAACCTTGAACAATGAGCAGTTCTTC
TRBJ2-7 NA NA TRBV6-5 14 CASSQDGPPYEQYF TGTGCCAGCAGTCAGGATGGGCCTCCCTACGAGCAGTACTTC
TRBJ1-2 NA TRBD1 TRBV20-1 11 CSAGQGGGYTF TGCAGTGCTGGACAGGGTGGTGGCTACACCTTC
TRBJ2-1 NA TRBD2 TRBV2 16 CASSLSWGGAYNEQFF TGTGCCAGCAGCCTCTCGTGGGGAGGGGCCTACAATGAGCAGTTCTTC
TRBJ2-7 NA TRBD2 TRBV2 14 CASSEGRGGYEQYF TGTGCCAGCAGTGAAGGACGGGGGGGCTACGAGCAGTACTTC
TRBJ1-3 NA NA TRBV9 15 CASSVDTRSGNTIYF TGTGCCAGCAGCGTAGACACACGCTCTGGAAACACCATATATTTT
TRBJ1-1 NA NA TRBV7-6 16 CASSLVSGVMNTEAFF TGTGCCAGCAGCTTAGTGTCGGGGGTCATGAACACTGAAGCTTTCTTT
TRBJ2-3 NA NA TRBV3-1/TRBV3-2 13 CASSPSSTDTQYF TGTGCCAGCAGCCCCTCTAGCACAGATACGCAGTATTTT
TRBJ2-3 NA TRBD2 TRBV7-2 19 CASSSRGLGWVPSTDTQYF TGTGCCAGCAGCTCACGCGGACTAGGCTGGGTCCCTAGCACAGATACGCAGTATTTT
TRBJ1-4 NA TRBD1 TRBV5-5 14 CASSLGGGDEKLFF TGTGCCAGCAGCTTGGGAGGGGGCGATGAAAAACTGTTTTTT
TRBJ2-5 few TRBD2 TRBV5-4 14 CASSLGTREETQYF TGTGCCAGCAGCTTAGGGACTAGAGAAGAGACCCAGTACTTC
TRBJ1-1 NA TRBD1 TRBV7-9 14 CASSFDRDNTEAFF TGTGCCAGCAGCTTCGACAGGGACAACACTGAAGCTTTCTTT
TRBJ1-5 few NA TRBV6-4 13 CASSRDENQPQHF TGTGCCAGCAGTCGGGACGAAAACCAGCCCCAGCATTTT
TRBJ2-1 NA NA TRBV6-2/TRBV6-3 15 CASRPAAGDGYEQFF TGTGCCAGCCGCCCTGCGGCAGGGGACGGCTATGAGCAGTTCTTC
TRBJ2-1 NA TRBD2 TRBV18 13 CASSSTSGNEQFF TGTGCCAGCTCCTCAACTAGCGGGAATGAGCAGTTCTTC
TRBJ2-7 NA NA TRBV12-5 16 CASGLVVGGRGYEQYF TGTGCTAGTGGTTTGGTAGTTGGGGGAAGAGGCTACGAGCAGTACTTC
TRBJ1-5 NA TRBD1 TRBV30 16 CAWSVPRQGSNQPQHF TGTGCCTGGAGTGTACCCCGACAGGGTAGCAATCAGCCCCAGCATTTT
TRBJ2-5 NA TRBD1 TRBV11-3 15 CASSLNGQGQETQYF TGTGCCAGCAGCTTAAATGGACAGGGACAAGAGACCCAGTACTTC